This TCR beta chain was recorded in a study of CD8+CD57+ T cells in acquired aplastic anemia (dated 2018 in TCRdb). Study-wide context: On average, sorted CD4+ and CD8+ cells yielded about 3 ug of extracted DNA, with a range of roughly 0.18 to 30 ug. CD8+CD57+ expansion was defined as frequency above the mean frequency observed in healthy subjects.

The patients picked for sequencing were ones in whom flow cytometry had shown an expansion of CD8+CD57+ cells. Every patient had severe acquired aplastic anemia, diagnosed using the International Study of Aplastic Anemia and Agranulocytosis and Camitta criteria. No patient had received any therapy when blood was sampled. TCR repertoires of sorted CD4+ and CD8+ blood T cells from severe aplastic anemia patients and healthy subjects were deep-sequenced in the study. Patients were enrolled in the USA under clinicaltrials.gov protocols 00001620, 01623167, 00001397, 00071045, 00081523 and 00961064. Ficoll-Paque density gradient centrifugation was used to isolate peripheral blood mononuclear cells. Before DNA was extracted, CD4+ and CD8+ T cells were sorted using either FACS or magnetic beads. Comments on this clonotype: The antigen it binds to is not known. Base quality data are lacking; no much larger clone is found one base away.

Summary of the overall study and its limitations: CD8+ Simpson's diversity did not differ significantly between patients and healthy controls (P=0.060). Around 31 CD8+ CDR3 sequences were shared between patients and controls but appeared highly expressed in patients and within their immunodominant clones.

According to the germline V gene, CDR1 reads SQVTM and CDR2 reads ANQGSEA. V and J are truncated by 1 base and 9 bases respectively, leaving an intervening sequence of 13 bases. Counted from cysteine to phenylalanine, this CDR3 has 12 amino acids. Only CDR3 DNA remains: 36 bases, in frame from the first base. Profiling of TCR beta VDJ combinations and CDR3 sequences used genomic DNA as the template. TCR repertoire sequencing was run on an Illumina HiSeq 2000. Regarding the original processing steps: TRBV/TRBJ rearrangement plots, CDR3 size and DJ length profiles, and Simpson's diversity index were used to assess repertoires. Whichever DNA sequence was most abundant in the deep sequencing data was defined as the immunodominant clone. CDR3 amino acid sequences were screened for sharing across subjects and were compared with published repertoires and the VDJdb database. TCRdb cleaned the public reads at Q25 with fastp, built clones with MiXCR and kept in-frame beta chains. Rows with one shared CDR3 protein collapse into an entry with the most common genes and DNA. The V and J calls follow TCRdb's processing rather than the paper's. The sample table holds under 200,000 distinct CDR3 sequences, of which 65% to 75% were seen once. Approximately 50% of the sample is in the top ten clones.

What was sequenced was sorted CD4+, CD8+, or CD8+CD57+ T cells (not recorded which) from PBMCs. The receptor comes from a human donor with aplastic anemia. The rearrangement joined TRBV29-1 to TRBJ2-7, with no reliable assignment of the D segment. The DNA sequence follows: TGCAGCGTTGAAGGCTCCAGCTTGGCGCAGTACTTC. This codes for CSVEGSSLAQYF.